This TCR beta chain was sequenced in a study of blood T cell repertoires in COVID-19. Study at large: Acute and convalescent COVID-19 samples came from the United States, Italy and Spain. The analysed material was cDNA or gDNA that came from T cells, B-cell-depleted T cells, or PBMCs.

V was trimmed by 3 bases and J by 0 bases, leaving 8 bases between them. Germline lookup yields CDR1 SNHLY and CDR2 FYNNEI. The CDR3 sequence is 15 residues long. Profiled with immunoSEQ multiplex PCR; TCRdb holds only in-frame clones, not every one. The repertoire has some 180,000 clones, 88% of them found once; the top ten carry around 6%. This chain joins TRBV2 and TRBJ2-2; D is possibly TRBD2 (5 bases). This TCR was sampled from a man aged 35 to 55 with active or convalescent COVID-19. Material for sequencing was peripheral blood. CDR3 sequence reads: CASSERATNTGELFF. The CDR3 DNA is TGTGCCAGCAGTGAGAGGGCCACGAACACCGGGGAGCTGTTTTTT.